This T cell receptor (beta chain) was sequenced for a study of blood T cell repertoires in COVID-19 (dated by TCRdb to between 2020 and 2021). At the level of the whole study: Samples covering the acute and convalescent phases of COVID-19 were provided by collaborators in the United States, Italy and Spain. The prospective study material was composed of cDNA or gDNA derived from T cells, B-cell-depleted T cells, or PBMCs. Subjects who had been exposed to COVID-19, were actively infected with it, or had recovered from it provided the deeply sampled blood TCRbeta repertoires that made up the dataset. The repertoires were made available in a free public database intended to serve as a resource for research on the immune response to SARS-CoV-2. Samples came from the ongoing ImmuneRACE study (first 160 participants) plus 1,254 subjects from 6 global collaborators. A de-identified subject ID, COVID-19 status, age in years and sex were almost always included in the sample metadata. HLA class I and class II types, where available, came from metadata supplied by the sample provider rather than from assay-based typing. The research as a whole found: Clinical and demographic metadata were provided uncurated, with the amount varying by source and participant.

Measured from the cysteine to the phenylalanine, the CDR3 is 16 residues long. The DNA shown is the 48-base CDR3, in frame from base 1. CDR1 is given as MNHEY and CDR2 as SMNVEV, both from the germline V gene (reference sequence). A distance of 21 bases separates the germline ends of V and J, which lose 6 bases and 4 bases respectively. In regard to this clone: There is no known antigen for this receptor. No base quality information exists; no much larger clone differs at one position.

TCRbeta CDR3 regions were amplified from genomic DNA using the immunoSEQ Assay, a bias-controlled multiplex PCR. The authors processed their data as follows. Within the assay, amplification of reference gene primers was used to estimate how many nucleated cells each sample contained. To quantify the absolute abundance of each unique TCRbeta CDR3 rearrangement, sequence reads were collapsed and filtered. For each sample, productive Simpson clonality was calculated by taking the square root of Simpson's diversity index across productive rearrangements. In TCRdb, the immuneACCESS table is reduced to in-frame sequences with V and J assigned. These tables do not hold every clone; where another copy was compared, an unresolved V gene accounts for under half, and the others remain unexplained. V, J and clone size were drawn from that table, and D and trimming were deduced from the DNA. A total of some 81,000 clones appear in this sample, roughly 95% of them only once. Roughly 4% of the sample is taken by the ten largest.

Each collaborating institution followed its own protocols to collect whole blood in K2EDTA tubes. Collaborator samples were shipped for TCRbeta analysis as frozen whole blood, isolated PBMCs, or DNA extracted from either sample type. The material sequenced was peripheral blood. This receptor was obtained from a human donor with active COVID-19. The donor label of this sample is uncertain. This chain is built from TRBV27 and TRBJ1-2; the D segment cannot be called with confidence. The CDR3 region has the sequence CASSHRVGAAVYGYTF. Read as DNA, the sequence is TGTGCCAGCAGCCACCGGGTGGGAGCAGCCGTCTATGGCTACACCTTC.